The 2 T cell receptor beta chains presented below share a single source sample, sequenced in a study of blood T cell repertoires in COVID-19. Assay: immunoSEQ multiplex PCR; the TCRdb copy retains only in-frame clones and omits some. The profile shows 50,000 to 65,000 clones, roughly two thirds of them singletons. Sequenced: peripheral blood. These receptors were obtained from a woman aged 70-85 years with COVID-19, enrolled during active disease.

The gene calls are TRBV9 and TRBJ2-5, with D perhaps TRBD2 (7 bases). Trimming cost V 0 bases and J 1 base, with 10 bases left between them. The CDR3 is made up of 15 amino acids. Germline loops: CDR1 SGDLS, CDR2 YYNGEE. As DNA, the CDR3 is TGTGCCAGCAGCGTAGCTCGGGGGGCCCAAGAGACCCAGTACTTC. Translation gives CASSVARGAQETQYF.

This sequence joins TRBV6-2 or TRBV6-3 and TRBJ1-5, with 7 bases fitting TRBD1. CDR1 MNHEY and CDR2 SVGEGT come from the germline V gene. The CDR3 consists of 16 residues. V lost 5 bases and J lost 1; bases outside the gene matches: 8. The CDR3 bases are TGTGCCAGCAGTACCCCAGGACAGGTCAGCAATCAGCCCCAGCATTTT. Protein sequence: CASSTPGQVSNQPQHF.